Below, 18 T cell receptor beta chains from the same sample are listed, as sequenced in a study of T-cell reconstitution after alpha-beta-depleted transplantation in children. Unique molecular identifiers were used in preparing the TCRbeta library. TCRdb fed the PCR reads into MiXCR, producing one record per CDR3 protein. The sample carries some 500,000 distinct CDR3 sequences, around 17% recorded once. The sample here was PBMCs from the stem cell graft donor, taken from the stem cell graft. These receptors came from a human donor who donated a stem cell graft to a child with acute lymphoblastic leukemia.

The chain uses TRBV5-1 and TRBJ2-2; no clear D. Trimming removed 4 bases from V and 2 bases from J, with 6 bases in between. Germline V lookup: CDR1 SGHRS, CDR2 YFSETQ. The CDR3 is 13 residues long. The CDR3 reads CASSRVNTGELFF. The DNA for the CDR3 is TGCGCCAGCAGCCGGGTTAACACCGGGGAGCTGTTTTTT.

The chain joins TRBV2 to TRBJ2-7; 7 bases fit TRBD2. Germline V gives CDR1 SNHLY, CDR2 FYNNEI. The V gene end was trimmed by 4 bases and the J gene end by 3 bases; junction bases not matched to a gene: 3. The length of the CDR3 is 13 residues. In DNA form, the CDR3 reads TGTGCCAGCAGTGGGAGCGGGAACTACGAGCAGTACTTC. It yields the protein CASSGSGNYEQYF.

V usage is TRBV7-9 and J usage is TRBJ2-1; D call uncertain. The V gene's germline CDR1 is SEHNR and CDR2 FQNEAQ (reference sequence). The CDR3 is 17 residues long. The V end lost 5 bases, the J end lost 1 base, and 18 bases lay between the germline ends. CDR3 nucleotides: TGTGCCAGCAGCCATACCAAAGGACCCCGATCCTACAATGAGCAGTTCTTC. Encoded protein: CASSHTKGPRSYNEQFF.

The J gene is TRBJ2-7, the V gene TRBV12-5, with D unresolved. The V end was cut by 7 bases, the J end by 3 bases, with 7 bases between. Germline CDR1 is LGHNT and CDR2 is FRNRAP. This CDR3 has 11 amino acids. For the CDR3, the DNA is TGTGCTAGTGCCCTGGGCTACGAGCAGTACTTC. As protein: CASALGYEQYF.

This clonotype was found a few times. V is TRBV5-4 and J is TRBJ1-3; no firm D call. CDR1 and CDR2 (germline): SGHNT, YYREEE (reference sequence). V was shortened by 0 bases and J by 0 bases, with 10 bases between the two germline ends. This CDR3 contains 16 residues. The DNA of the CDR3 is TGTGCCAGCAGCTTGGCCGGAGGCAGCTCTGGAAACACCATATATTTT. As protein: CASSLAGGSSGNTIYF.

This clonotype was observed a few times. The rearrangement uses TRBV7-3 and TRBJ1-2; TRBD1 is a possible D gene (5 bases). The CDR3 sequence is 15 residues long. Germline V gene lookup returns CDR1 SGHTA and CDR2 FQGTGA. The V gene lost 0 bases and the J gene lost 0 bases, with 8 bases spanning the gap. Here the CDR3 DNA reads TGTGCCAGCAGCTTAACCAGGGATGCTAACTATGGCTACACCTTC. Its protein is CASSLTRDANYGYTF. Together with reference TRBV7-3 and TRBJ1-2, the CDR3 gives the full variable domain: GAGVSQTPSNKVTEKGKYVELRCDPISGHTALYWYRQSLGQGPEFLIYFQGTGAADDSGLPNDRFFAVRPEGSVSTLKIQRTERGDSAVYLCASSLTRDANYGYTFGSGTRLTVV.

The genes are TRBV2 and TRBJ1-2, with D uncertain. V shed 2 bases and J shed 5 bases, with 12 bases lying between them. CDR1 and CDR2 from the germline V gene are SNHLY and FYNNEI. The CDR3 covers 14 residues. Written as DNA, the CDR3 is TGTGCCAGCAGTGAATCACTCAGCTTTTATGGCTACACCTTC. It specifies CASSESLSFYGYTF.

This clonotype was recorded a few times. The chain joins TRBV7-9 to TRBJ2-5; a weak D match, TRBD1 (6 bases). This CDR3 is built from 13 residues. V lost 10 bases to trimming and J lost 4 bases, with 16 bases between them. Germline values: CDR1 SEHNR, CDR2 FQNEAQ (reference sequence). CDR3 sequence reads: CATEEQGPETQYF. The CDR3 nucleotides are TGTGCCACCGAGGAACAGGGACCAGAGACCCAGTACTTC.

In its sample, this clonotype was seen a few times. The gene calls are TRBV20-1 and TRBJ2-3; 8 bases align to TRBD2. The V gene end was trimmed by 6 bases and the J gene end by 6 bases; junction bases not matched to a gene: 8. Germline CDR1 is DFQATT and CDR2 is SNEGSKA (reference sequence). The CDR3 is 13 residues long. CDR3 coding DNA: TGCAGTGCCCCTAGCGGGCCAGGGGATACGCAGTATTTT. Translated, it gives CSAPSGPGDTQYF.

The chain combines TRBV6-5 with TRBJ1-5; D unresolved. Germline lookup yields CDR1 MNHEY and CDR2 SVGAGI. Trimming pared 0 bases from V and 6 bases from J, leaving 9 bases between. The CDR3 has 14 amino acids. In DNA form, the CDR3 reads TGTGCCAGCAGTTACTCCTCAGAGGGTCAGCCCCAGCATTTT. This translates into CASSYSSEGQPQHF.

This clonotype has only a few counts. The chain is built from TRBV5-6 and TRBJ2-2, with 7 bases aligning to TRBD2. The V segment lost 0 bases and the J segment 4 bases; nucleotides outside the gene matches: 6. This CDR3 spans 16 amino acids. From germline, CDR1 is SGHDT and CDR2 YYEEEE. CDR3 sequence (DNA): TGTGCCAGCAGCTTGGGGCCGGCGGGAGTCACCGGGGAGCTGTTTTTT. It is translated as CASSLGPAGVTGELFF.

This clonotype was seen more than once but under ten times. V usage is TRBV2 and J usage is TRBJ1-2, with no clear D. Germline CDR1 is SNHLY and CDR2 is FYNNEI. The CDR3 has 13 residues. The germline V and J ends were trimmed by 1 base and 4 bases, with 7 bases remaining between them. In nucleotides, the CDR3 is TGTGCCAGCAGTGAAGAGTTCAGCTATGGCTACACCTTC. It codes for CASSEEFSYGYTF.

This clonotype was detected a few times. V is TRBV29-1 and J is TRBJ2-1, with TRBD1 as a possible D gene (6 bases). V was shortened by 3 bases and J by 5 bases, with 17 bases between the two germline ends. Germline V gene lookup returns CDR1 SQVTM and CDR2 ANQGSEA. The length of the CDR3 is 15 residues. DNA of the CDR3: TGCAGCGTTGACCGACGTGGGACATCGAACAATGAGCAGTTCTTC. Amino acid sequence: CSVDRRGTSNNEQFF.

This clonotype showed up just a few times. The CDR3 sequence: CASSLQIPYEQYF. CDR3 in DNA: TGCGCCAGCAGCTTGCAGATACCTTACGAGCAGTACTTC. V and J are TRBV5-1 and TRBJ2-7, with D unclear. V was trimmed by 1 base and J by 4 bases, leaving 9 bases between them. The CDR3 runs 13 residues. Germline V gene data show CDR1 as SGHRS and CDR2 as YFSETQ. Looking up the rest from reference TRBV5-1 and TRBJ2-7 gives the full variable domain: KAGVTQTPRYLIKTRGQQVTLSCSPISGHRSVSWYQQTPGQGLQFLFEYFSETQRNKGNFPGRFSGRQFSNSRSEMNVSTLELGDSALYLCASSLQIPYEQYFGPGTRLTVT.

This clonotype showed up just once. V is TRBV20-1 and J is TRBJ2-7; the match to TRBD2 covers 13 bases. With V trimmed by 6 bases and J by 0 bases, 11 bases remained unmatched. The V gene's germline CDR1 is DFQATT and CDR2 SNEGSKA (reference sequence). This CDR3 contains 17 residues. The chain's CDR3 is CSAKTRLAGGLSYEQYF. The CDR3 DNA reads TGCAGTGCCAAGACCCGACTAGCGGGAGGCCTCTCCTACGAGCAGTACTTC.

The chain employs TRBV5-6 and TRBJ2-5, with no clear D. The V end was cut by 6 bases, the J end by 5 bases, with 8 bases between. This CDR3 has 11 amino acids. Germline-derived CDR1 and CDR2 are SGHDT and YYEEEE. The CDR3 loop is CASNQKETQYF. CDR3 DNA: TGTGCCAGCAACCAGAAGGAGACCCAGTACTTC.

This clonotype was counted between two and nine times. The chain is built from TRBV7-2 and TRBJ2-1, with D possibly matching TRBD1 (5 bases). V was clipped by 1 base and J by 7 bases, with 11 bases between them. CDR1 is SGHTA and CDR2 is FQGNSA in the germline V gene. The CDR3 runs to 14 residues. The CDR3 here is CASSLGGTLNEQFF. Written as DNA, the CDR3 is TGTGCCAGCAGCTTAGGGGGCACCTTAAATGAGCAGTTCTTC.

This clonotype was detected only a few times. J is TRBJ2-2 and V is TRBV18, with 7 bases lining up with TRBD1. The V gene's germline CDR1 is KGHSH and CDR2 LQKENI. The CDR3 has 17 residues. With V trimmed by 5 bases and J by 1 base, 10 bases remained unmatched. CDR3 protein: CASSVSKGAWNTGELFF. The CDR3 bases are TGTGCCAGCTCAGTCTCCAAGGGGGCTTGGAACACCGGGGAGCTGTTTTTT.